This T cell receptor (beta chain) was identified during a study of cytomegalovirus exposure and HLA in healthy donors. For the study at large: When about 400 donors were genotyped, over 80% of them were found to fall in the Caucasian-associated ancestry cluster.

General study findings and limits: In a later analysis, several top co-occurrence clusters appeared linked to parvovirus B19, influenza, CMV and Epstein-Barr virus.

On this clone itself: Its specificity is not known.

Trimming stripped 5 bases from V and 5 bases from J, with 22 bases between. The length of the CDR3 is 16 residues. Per the germline V gene, CDR1 is SEHNR and CDR2 is FQNEAQ (reference sequence). A multiplex PCR was run with 60 Vbeta primers and 13 Jbeta primers. Assay: immunoSEQ multiplex PCR; the TCRdb copy retains only in-frame clones and omits some. This sample carries roughly 200,000 clones, around 88% of them seen once, and the ten largest clones take 0.9% to 1.1%. J is TRBJ2-7 and V is TRBV7-9; tentatively, D is TRBD2 (6 bases). The receptor's source is a woman between 18 and 29 years old in good health and CMV-seronegative. The sample comprised PBMCs. The CDR3 loop is CASSTNIAEFGHEQYF. CDR3 sequence (DNA): TGTGCCAGCAGCACGAACATAGCGGAGTTCGGTCACGAGCAGTACTTC.